This is a list of T cell receptor beta chains from one sample in a study of cytomegalovirus exposure and HLA in healthy donors. Only in-frame clones appear in the TCRdb table, and some are missing; sequencing was by immunoSEQ multiplex PCR. The table includes 180,000 or so clones, around 80% detected once. The sample comprised PBMCs. These TCRs come from a man aged 18-30 years in good health and CMV-seronegative. Each CDR3 is given with its conserved first and last residue. D genes are given only for firm matches. The size entry is marked missing in some rows and otherwise reads once, few, many or a size class.

TRBV27	TRBJ1-6	NA	NA	CASSQWLDSPLHF	TGTGCCAGCAGCCAGTGGCTTGATTCACCCCTCCACTTT
TRBV20-1	TRBJ1-1	NA	few	CSGAGDTEAFF	TGCAGTGGTGCGGGCGACACTGAAGCTTTCTTT
TRBV5-5	TRBJ1-2	TRBD1	NA	CASSWEWAGGNNYGYTF	TGTGCCAGCAGCTGGGAGTGGGCAGGGGGGAATAACTATGGCTACACCTTC
TRBV2	TRBJ2-4	NA	NA	CASSGQALAKNIQYF	TGTGCCAGCAGTGGGCAGGCACTAGCCAAAAACATTCAGTACTTC
TRBV9	TRBJ2-4	TRBD2	NA	CASSVTSGKNIQYF	TGTGCCAGCAGCGTGACTAGCGGAAAAAACATTCAGTACTTC
TRBV30	TRBJ2-7	NA	NA	CAWTGDMEQYF	TGTGCCTGGACAGGGGATATGGAGCAGTACTTC
TRBV7-9	TRBJ2-3	NA	NA	CASSQQGQHSDTQYF	TGTGCCAGCAGCCAACAGGGACAACACTCAGATACGCAGTATTTT
TRBV6-5	TRBJ2-1	NA	NA	CASSYWPSLSEQFF	TGTGCCAGCAGTTACTGGCCTAGCTTGTCTGAGCAGTTCTTC
TRBV19	TRBJ2-1	TRBD1	NA	CASRDWTGVDEQFF	TGTGCCAGTCGGGATTGGACAGGGGTCGATGAGCAGTTCTTC
TRBV6-6	TRBJ1-2	NA	NA	CASSYVGANYGYPF	TGTGCCAGCAGTTACGTGGGGGCCAACTATGGCTACCCCTTC
TRBV2	TRBJ2-3	TRBD2	NA	CASSESLAGRTDTQYF	TGTGCCAGCAGTGAAAGTCTAGCGGGGCGCACAGATACGCAGTATTTT
TRBV25-1	TRBJ2-6	NA	NA	CASSLPGANVLTF	TGTGCCAGCAGCCTTCCCGGGGCCAACGTCCTGACTTTC
TRBV27	TRBJ1-5	TRBD1	NA	CASSPGRGTSSNQPQHF	TGTGCCAGCAGCCCGGGCAGGGGGACGAGTAGCAATCAGCCCCAGCATTTT
TRBV18	TRBJ2-7	TRBD2	NA	CASSPLAGDNEQYF	TGTGCCAGCTCACCGTTAGCGGGAGACAACGAGCAGTACTTC
TRBV11-1	TRBJ1-1	TRBD1	NA	CASSPNTGGREAFF	TGTGCCAGCAGTCCTAACACAGGGGGACGCGAAGCTTTCTTT
TRBV19	TRBJ1-5	NA	few	CASSMEGLSNQPQHF	TGTGCCAGTAGTATGGAGGGGCTCAGCAATCAGCCCCAGCATTTT
TRBV7-2	TRBJ2-1	TRBD2	NA	CASTPGLAGGSYNEQFF	TGTGCCAGCACCCCGGGACTAGCGGGGGGCTCCTACAATGAGCAGTTCTTC
TRBV5-6	TRBJ1-2	TRBD1	NA	CASSWDRGFYGYTF	TGTGCCAGCAGCTGGGACAGGGGATTCTATGGCTACACCTTC
TRBV6-6	TRBJ2-1	NA	NA	CASFTTRGNEQFF	TGTGCCAGCTTTACGACTAGGGGCAATGAGCAGTTCTTC
TRBV19	TRBJ2-3	TRBD2	NA	CASRMTSGSGTQYF	TGTGCCAGTAGGATGACTAGCGGGAGTGGTACGCAGTATTTT
TRBV2	TRBJ2-3	TRBD1	NA	CASSEGTGSTDTQYF	TGTGCCAGCAGTGAGGGGACAGGCTCCACAGATACGCAGTATTTT
TRBV19	TRBJ1-1	NA	NA	CASSRGGIMNTEAFF	TGTGCCAGTAGTAGGGGCGGTATCATGAACACTGAAGCTTTCTTT